This T cell receptor (beta chain) was sequenced during a study of post-analysis software for immune sequencing data (dated by TCRdb to the mid-2010s). For the study in its entirety: Disease courses on record covered relapsing-remitting, secondary progressive and progressive-relapsing multiple sclerosis, though some patients had no subtype annotation. A subset of samples was prepared in parallel using single-end sample barcoding, then pooled and co-amplified after Illumina adapter ligation. Patient repertoires were compared against around twelve previously published healthy control repertoires from donors aged 6 to 25 years. On the study overall, not on this receptor specifically: Normalized Chao1 diversity was significantly lower in multiple sclerosis patients than controls, suggesting substantial peripheral T-cell clonal expansion. When samples were clustered directly using the F measure, samples prepared in the same batch co-clustered strongly, which prompted a batch-effect correction. The control group was slightly older than the multiple sclerosis patient group. Significantly higher frequencies in patients than in controls were found for roughly 5 TRBV segments, including TRBV5-6, TRBV5-1 and TRBV20-1.

The CDR1 and CDR2 encoded by the germline V gene are SQVTM and ANQGSEA. Between the V and J ends, shortened by 1 base and 7 bases respectively, the junction contains 7 bases. Inclusive of the bounding cysteine and phenylalanine, the CDR3 is 12 residues long. Only CDR3 DNA is held: 36 bases, read in frame from base 1. To demonstrate the VDJtools post-analysis software, TCR beta repertoires were profiled from the peripheral blood of about 13 young patients with multiple sclerosis. The multiple sclerosis patients were children and adolescents between about 6 and 16 years of age. This clonotype occurred a few times. Its antigen remains undetermined. No much larger clone exists at a distance of one base, and base qualities are not known. Library method: PCR. For sequencing, an Illumina HiSeq 2500 was employed. To reduce PCR and sequencing biases, unique molecular identifiers were incorporated into the TCR beta cDNA libraries. Every 1 to 10 million input T cells yielded roughly 500,000 cDNA molecules, meaning each molecule approximated one T cell. The same protocol used for the earlier healthy control dataset was applied to prepare and sequence the patient libraries. Samples belonging to the same batch were prepared together, multiplexed and sequenced on a shared HiSeq lane. Turning to the authors' computational methods: MIGEC was used to process the raw barcoded reads, and molecular identifier groups with only a single read were discarded before consensus assembly and CDR3 extraction. Clonotype tables were post-analysed with VDJtools, and diversity was normalized by down-sampling all datasets to the smallest sample size. To correct batch-related cross-sample contamination, repertoire overlap clustering matched CDR3 amino acid sequences but not nucleotide sequences. TCRdb ran its own pipeline on the public reads, namely fastp trimming at Q25 and MiXCR clone calling, and kept in-frame beta chains. Under each unique CDR3 protein, matching rows form one entry showing the most common genes and DNA. These V and J calls originate from TCRdb's pipeline instead of the authors' own analysis. The sample table holds 650,000 to 850,000 distinct CDR3 sequences, of which about 43% were seen once. The ten largest clonotypes hold 4.9% of the sample.

The receptor's source is a girl between 10 and 17 years old with multiple sclerosis. The receptor chain draws on TRBV29-1 and TRBJ2-2; a confident D gene designation cannot be given. The source material was blood. The sequenced DNA is TGCAGCGTTGAAGCCCCCCGCGGGGAGCTGTTTTTT. This codes for CSVEAPRGELFF.